The following is a T cell receptor (beta chain) sequence with its context. The sample originates from a study of T cell responses to AZD1222 COVID-19 vaccine. Profiling relied on immunoSEQ multiplex PCR, and the TCRdb table lists in-frame clones only, not all of them. The sample records approximately 180,000 clones, around 94% being singletons. V lost 5 bases and J lost 3; bases outside the gene matches: 8. Germline CDR1 reads SGHVS; CDR2 reads FQNEAQ. The CDR3 has 17 residues. The TCR originated in an adult in good health. This sample comprised peripheral blood, obtained on day 0 of AZD1222 vaccination. The chain couples TRBV7-8 to TRBJ2-1; 12 positions agree with TRBD2. CDR3 loop: CASSNPETSGSYNEQFF. The CDR3 DNA follows: TGTGCCAGCAGCAATCCCGAGACTAGCGGGAGCTACAATGAGCAGTTCTTC.